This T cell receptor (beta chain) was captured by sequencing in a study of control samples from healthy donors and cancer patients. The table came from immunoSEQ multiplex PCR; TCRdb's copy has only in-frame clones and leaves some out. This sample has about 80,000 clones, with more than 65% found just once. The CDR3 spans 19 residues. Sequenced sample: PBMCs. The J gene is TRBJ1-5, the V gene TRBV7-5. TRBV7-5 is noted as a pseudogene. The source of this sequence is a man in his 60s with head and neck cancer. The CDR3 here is CVRSLVGGLGRNSNQPQHF. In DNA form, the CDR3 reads TGTGTCAGAAGCTTAGTGGGAGGTCTCGGGCGGAATTCAAATCAGCCCCAGCATTTT.